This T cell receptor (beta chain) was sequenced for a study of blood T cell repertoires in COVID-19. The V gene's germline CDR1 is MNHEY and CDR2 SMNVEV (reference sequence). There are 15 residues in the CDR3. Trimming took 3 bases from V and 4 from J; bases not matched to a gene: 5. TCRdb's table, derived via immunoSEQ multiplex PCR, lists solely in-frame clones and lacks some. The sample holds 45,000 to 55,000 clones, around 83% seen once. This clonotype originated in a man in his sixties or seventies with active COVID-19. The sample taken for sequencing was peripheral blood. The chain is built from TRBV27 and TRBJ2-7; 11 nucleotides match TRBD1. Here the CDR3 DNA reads TGTGCCAGCAGTTTTTCGGGACAGGGGGTATACGAGCAGTACTTC. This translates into CASSFSGQGVYEQYF.